This T cell receptor (beta chain) emerged from a study of blood T cell repertoires in COVID-19. In the study overall: COVID-19 samples from acute and convalescent phases originated in the United States, Italy and Spain. PBMCs, B-cell-depleted T cells, or T cells were the source of the cDNA or gDNA that made up the material.

The CDR3 sequence is 17 residues long. Germline values: CDR1 SEHNR, CDR2 FQNEAQ (reference sequence). The V end was cut by 5 bases, the J end by 4 bases, with 23 bases between. In the study's own analysis: Researchers report that nucleated cell counts were estimated from reference gene primer amplification. Measured with immunoSEQ multiplex PCR; TCRdb has only the in-frame clones, and not every one. The DNA was the basis for D and trimming; V, J and clone size are from that table. Seen here are about 170,000 clones, almost 85% observed once, and the top ten hold 7.5% to 9.5%. The specimen sequenced was peripheral blood. The TCR sequence derives from a man aged 35 to 55 who had recovered from COVID-19. V usage is TRBV7-9 and J usage is TRBJ1-1; possible D gene TRBD1, 6 bases. CDR3 region: CASSISTGGTSSTEAFF. CDR3 coding DNA: TGTGCCAGCAGCATCTCCACGGGGGGGACATCGAGCACTGAAGCTTTCTTT.